The rows below give T cell receptor delta chains drawn from one sample of a study of gamma-delta T cells after stem cell transplantation. TCRdb called clones from the RT-PCR reads again using CATT. The sample has 9,000 to 13,000 delta-chain clones, over 1% seen once. Sequenced material: gamma-delta T cells. The source of these receptors is a human donor. It is not recorded whose cells these are; they may come from a transplant donor. CDR3s include the opening cysteine and the closing phenylalanine or tryptophan. Fields, in order: J gene, clone size, V gene, D gene, CDR3 DNA, CDR3 protein. The D gene is left open where the match is weak. A clone size is listed for some rows: how often the clone was seen (once, few, many), or a class if it is expanded.

>TRDJ1|many|TRDV2|TRDD3
TGTGCCTGTGATCCCCTACTGGGGGATACCGATAAACTCATCTTT
CACDPLLGDTDKLIF
>TRDJ1|many|TRDV2|TRDD3
TGTGCCTGTGATCCATTGTATACTGGGGGACGTTTCACCGATAAACTCATCTTT
CACDPLYTGGRFTDKLIF
>TRDJ1|.|TRDV2|TRDD3
TGTGCCTGTGACACCGTCGAACTGGGGGATACGCGCACCGATAAACTCATCTTT
CACDTVELGDTRTDKLIF
>TRDJ2|medium-sized|TRDV2|TRDD3
TGTGCCTGTGACACCGTAGGGGATACTTTGACAGCACAACTCTTCTTT
CACDTVGDTLTAQLFF
>TRDJ1|.|TRDV2|TRDD3
TGTGCCTGTGACTCCATCGTACTGGGGGATACAGCGCGAACCGATAAACTCATCTTT
CACDSIVLGDTARTDKLIF
>TRDJ1|medium-sized|TRDV2|.
TGTGCCTGTGACACCCTCCCTTCGAATCCTGGTCTGTTCACCGATAAACTCATCTTT
CACDTLPSNPGLFTDKLIF
>TRDJ3|medium-sized|TRDV2|TRDD3
TGTGCCTGTGACACCTTACTGGGGGATACGGTGAGCTCCTGGGACACCCGACAGATGTTTTTC
CACDTLLGDTVSSWDTRQMFF
>TRDJ1|medium-sized|TRDV2|TRDD3
TGTGCCTGTGACCCCGTACTGGGGGATACCCCGTACACCGATAAACTCATCTTT
CACDPVLGDTPYTDKLIF
>TRDJ3|medium-sized|TRDV2|.
TGTGCCTGTGACACAGGGGAGCTGGGTGCTCCCCCGGGTGACACCCGACAGATGTTTTTC
CACDTGELGAPPGDTRQMFF
>TRDJ3|many|TRDV2|TRDD3
TGTGCCTGTGACACCGGAGGGACTGGGGGATACTCCGGCTCCTGGGACACCCGACAGATGTTTTTC
CACDTGGTGGYSGSWDTRQMFF
>TRDJ1|medium-sized|TRDV2|TRDD3
TGTGCCTGTGATGGACTGGGGGTTGCCACCGATAAACTCATCTTT
CACDGLGVATDKLIF
>TRDJ1|medium-sized|TRDV2|TRDD3
TGTGCCTCCCAAAGCCTGATTACTGGGGGATTGGATAAACTCATCTTT
CASQSLITGGLDKLIF
>TRDJ1|few|TRDV2|TRDD3
TGTGCCTGTGACACCCTGGGGATATGCCAAACCGATAAACTCATCTTT
CACDTLGICQTDKLIF
>TRDJ1|.|TRDV2|TRDD3
TGTGCCTGTGACTTCGTACTGGGGGATACGCCCTTGAACACCGATAAACTCATCTTT
CACDFVLGDTPLNTDKLIF
>TRDJ3|many|TRDV2|TRDD3
TGTGCCTGTGACCCCGCCCTTACTGGGGGATCCTCCAGCTCCTGGGACACCCGACAGATGTTTTTC
CACDPALTGGSSSSWDTRQMFF
>TRDJ1|few|TRDV2|TRDD3
TGTGCCTGTGACACCGTCGAACTGGGGGATACGCGGGACACCGATAAACTCATCTTT
CACDTVELGDTRDTDKLIF
>TRDJ1|medium-sized|TRDV2|TRDD3
TGTGCCTGTGACCCATTGGGGGAAAGTGATAAACTCATCTTT
CACDPLGESDKLIF
>TRDJ1|many|TRDV2|TRDD3
TGTGCCTGTGACCCCCTGGGGGACCACACCGATAAACTCATCTTT
CACDPLGDHTDKLIF
>TRDJ1|.|TRDV2|TRDD3
TGTGCCTGTGACTCGGTGGTGGGGGATACGGGATCCGATAAACTCATCTTT
CACDSVVGDTGSDKLIF
>TRDJ1|.|TRDV2|TRDD3
TGTGCCTGTGACTCCCTACTGGGGGATGCCCCCGATAAACTCATCTTT
CACDSLLGDAPDKLIF
>TRDJ1|few|TRDV2|TRDD3
TGTGCCTGTGACCGTCTACTGGGGGATAATCAGCACACCGATAAACTCATCTTT
CACDRLLGDNQHTDKLIF
>TRDJ1|medium-sized|TRDV2|TRDD3
TGTGCCTGTGACGCCATACTGGGGGACCGCACCGATAAACTCATCTTT
CACDAILGDRTDKLIF
>TRDJ3|few|TRDV2|TRDD3
TGTGCCTGTGACACCGGTACTGGGGGATACGCGGTCCGGGACACCCGACAGATGTTTTTC
CACDTGTGGYAVRDTRQMFF
>TRDJ1|medium-sized|TRDV2|.
TGTGCCTGTGACACCGTGGCTGGGACGGATAAACTCATCTTT
CACDTVAGTDKLIF
>TRDJ1|large|TRDV2|TRDD3
TGTGCCTGTGACGCTATTGGGGGATACGAGGATAAACTCATCTTT
CACDAIGGYEDKLIF
>TRDJ1|.|TRDV1|.
TGTGCTCTTGGGGTCCCGGCCTTCCTACGGGTTTGGGTACTGGGGGGGCCGGGTACCCCGAATAAACTCATCTTT
CALGVPAFLRVWVLGGPGTPNKLIF
>TRDJ3|medium-sized|TRDV2|.
TGTGCCTGTGACACCGTGCGGACCGAGCAGGTCCGGGACACCCGACAGATGTTTTTC
CACDTVRTEQVRDTRQMFF
>TRDJ1|medium-sized|TRDV2|TRDD3
TGTGCCTGTGACACCTGGGGGAGAACCGATAAACTCATCTTT
CACDTWGRTDKLIF
>TRDJ1|many|TRDV2|.
TGTGCCTGTGACACCGGGCCCGGGGGACCTTTTACCGATAAACTCATCTTT
CACDTGPGGPFTDKLIF
>TRDJ1|few|TRDV2|TRDD3
TGTGCCTGTGACACGGTACTGGGGGACAAAGAGTACACCGATAAACTTATCTTT
CACDTVLGDKEYTDKLIF
>TRDJ1|.|TRDV2|TRDD3
TGTGCCTGTGACACGCTCGCTATACTGGGGGCCACCCACACCGTAGAACTCATCTTC
CACDTLAILGATHTVELIF
>TRDJ1|few|TRDV2|.
TGTGCCTGTGACTCAATTGTCCCTCCCGAGTACACCGATAAACTCATCTTT
CACDSIVPPEYTDKLIF
>TRDJ1|many|TRDV2|TRDD3
TGTGCCTGTGACCCTCTGTTGGTGGGGGATACACCTGGCGATAAACTCATCTTT
CACDPLLVGDTPGDKLIF
>TRDJ3|few|TRDV2|TRDD3
TGTGCCTGTGACAGTCTGGGGGATACGGCGTCCTGGGACACCCGACAGATGTTTTTC
CACDSLGDTASWDTRQMFF
>TRDJ1|medium-sized|TRDV2|.
TGTGCCTGTGACCGCGTAGAGATTAACACCGATAAACTCATCTTT
CACDRVEINTDKLIF
>TRDJ1|.|TRDV2|TRDD3
TGTGCCTGTGCCGGACTGGGGGACTACACCGATAAACTCATCTTT
CACAGLGDYTDKLIF
>TRDJ1|few|TRDV2|TRDD3
TGTGCCTGTGACACTCTACTGGGGGATACCTACACCGATAAACTCATCTTT
CACDTLLGDTYTDKLIF
>TRDJ1|.|TRDV2|.
TGTGCCTGTGACACCATCGGTTCGATACGCGGTAACGATAAACTCATCTTT
CACDTIGSIRGNDKLIF
>TRDJ1|.|TRDV2|TRDD3
TGTGCCTGTGACAAGCTACTGGGGGATACAAGCACCGATAAACTCATCTTT
CACDKLLGDTSTDKLIF
>TRDJ1|.|TRDV2|TRDD3
TGTGCCTGTGACACCGTAGATACTGGGGGATACGCTCCCGATAAACTCATCTTT
CACDTVDTGGYAPDKLIF
>TRDJ1|medium-sized|TRDV2|.
TGTGCCTGTGACACCGTGGGGCCCACTGAATTAGGGGGCACCGATAAACTCATCTTT
CACDTVGPTELGGTDKLIF
>TRDJ1|few|TRDV2|TRDD3
TGTGCCTGTGACTTGCTGGGGGATACGCGCACCGATAAACTCATCTTT
CACDLLGDTRTDKLIF
>TRDJ3|medium-sized|TRDV2|TRDD3
TGTGCCTGTGACACGCCGCCCACTGGGGATACAGTCTCCTGGGACACCCGACAGATGTTTTTC
CACDTPPTGDTVSWDTRQMFF
>TRDJ1|medium-sized|TRDV2|TRDD3
TGTGCCTGTGACGCTGTTACTGGGGGCCGTTTGTACACCGATAAACTCATCTTT
CACDAVTGGRLYTDKLIF
>TRDJ3|.|TRDV2|TRDD3
TGTGCCTGTGACACCGTCGGCACTGGGGATACAGTCTCCTGGGACACCCGACAGATGTTTTTC
CACDTVGTGDTVSWDTRQMFF
>TRDJ1|medium-sized|TRDV2|TRDD3
TGTGCCTGTGACACGGTGTGGGATACCGACCTCGATAAACTCATCTTT
CACDTVWDTDLDKLIF
>TRDJ2|medium-sized|TRDV2|TRDD3
TGTGCCTGTGACACCGTTGGGGGATTGAGTGCACAACTCTTCTTT
CACDTVGGLSAQLFF
>TRDJ3|many|TRDV2|.
TGTGCCTGTGACACCTTTGGGTCCATCGGCTCCTGGGACACCCGACAGATGTTTTTC
CACDTFGSIGSWDTRQMFF
>TRDJ1|medium-sized|TRDV2|TRDD3
TGTGCCTGTGACCCAGTACTGGGGGATACGCAAGATGGTTTTAAACTCATCTTT
CACDPVLGDTQDGFKLIF
>TRDJ3|.|TRDV2|TRDD3
TGTGCCTGTGACCTACTGGGGGATACGGTGAGCTCCTGGGACACCCGACAGATGTTTTTC
CACDLLGDTVSSWDTRQMFF
>TRDJ1|medium-sized|TRDV2|TRDD3
TGTGCCTGTGACACCGTGACTGGGGGATACGCGGGAACCGATAAACTCATCTTT
CACDTVTGGYAGTDKLIF
>TRDJ3|.|TRDV2|TRDD3
TGTGCCTGTGACACCGGGGGTACTGGGGGATACGCGACCTGGGACACCCGACAGATGTTTTTC
CACDTGGTGGYATWDTRQMFF
>TRDJ3|many|TRDV2|.
TGTGCCTGTGACACCCTTGGGGGCTCCCTCTCCTGGGACACCCGACAGATGTTTTTC
CACDTLGGSLSWDTRQMFF
>TRDJ1|medium-sized|TRDV2|.
TGTGCCTGTGACGGACTAAACACCGATAAACTCATCTTT
CACDGLNTDKLIF
>TRDJ1|medium-sized|TRDV2|TRDD3
TGTGCCTGTGAAAGCCTCTTTTCCCGATTTACTGGGGATCAAGCACCCACCGATAAACTCATCTTT
CACESLFSRFTGDQAPTDKLIF
>TRDJ3|many|TRDV2|TRDD3
TGTGCCTGTGACACAATGGCTGGGGGATTCAAGAGCTCCTGGGACACCCGACAGATGTTTTTC
CACDTMAGGFKSSWDTRQMFF
>TRDJ1|.|TRDV2|TRDD3
TGCGCCTGTGACACTATGGGGGATACGCAAGGGCAACTCATCTTT
CACDTMGDTQGQLIF
>TRDJ1|many|TRDV2|.
TGTGCCTGTGACACCGTGGGGGCCCCGTACACCGATAAACTCATCTTT
CACDTVGAPYTDKLIF
>TRDJ1|.|TRDV2|TRDD3
TGTGCCTGTGATCCACTGGGGGACTACACCGATAAACTCATCTTT
CACDPLGDYTDKLIF
>TRDJ1|many|TRDV2|TRDD3
TGTGCCTGTGACACCCTCGTTTTTCCTATTACTGGGGGGTCGTACACCGATAAACTCATCTTT
CACDTLVFPITGGSYTDKLIF